This is a list of T cell receptor beta chains from one sample in a study of blood T cell repertoires in COVID-19. This table comes from immunoSEQ multiplex PCR, and its TCRdb copy is limited to in-frame clones, with some not included. The sample consists of 75,000 to 95,000 clones, more than 70% of them appearing once. Sample: peripheral blood. The receptors derive from a woman of 80 years or more with acute or convalescent COVID-19. Each CDR3 is given with its conserved first and last residue. A D gene is named only where the DNA matches it firmly.

>TRBV6-2/TRBV6-3|NA|TRBJ2-3
CASSLDHRDVGSNF
TGTGCCAGCAGTTTGGACCACAGGGACGTAGGCTCGAATTTT
>TRBV5-1|NA|TRBJ2-5
CASSLAAAAQETQYF
TGCGCCAGCAGCTTGGCGGCCGCGGCGCAAGAGACCCAGTACTTC
>TRBV7-3|NA|TRBJ1-2
CASSLTALTNYGYTF
TGTGCCAGCAGCTTAACAGCATTGACTAACTATGGCTACACCTTC
>TRBV5-1|NA|TRBJ1-4
CASTGGTANEKLFF
TGCGCCAGCACCGGGGGGACGGCTAATGAAAAACTGTTTTTT
>TRBV6-5|TRBD1|TRBJ1-2
CASSFQGGGYTF
TGTGCCAGCAGCTTTCAGGGGGGAGGCTACACCTTC
>TRBV7-2|NA|TRBJ2-7
CASSLDAGPLEQYF
TGTGCCAGCAGCTTAGATGCGGGCCCTTTAGAGCAGTACTTC
>TRBV7-9|NA|TRBJ1-2
CASSLAWTADYGYTF
TGTGCCAGCAGCTTAGCTTGGACAGCCGATTATGGCTACACCTTC
>TRBV7-2|TRBD1|TRBJ1-6
CASTDRGHSPLHF
TGTGCCAGCACTGACAGGGGGCATTCACCCCTCCACTTT
>TRBV19|NA|TRBJ2-5
CASSIQGWAETQYF
TGTGCCAGTAGTATTCAGGGATGGGCAGAGACCCAGTACTTC
>TRBV10-1|NA|TRBJ1-1
CASSEDGGEGNTEAFF
TGCGCCAGCAGTGAGGATGGGGGCGAAGGGAACACTGAAGCTTTCTTT
>TRBV18|NA|TRBJ1-1
CASSPFRGPNTEAFF
TGTGCCAGCTCACCCTTCAGGGGCCCGAACACTGAAGCTTTCTTT
>TRBV9|TRBD2|TRBJ2-2
CASSRTSGGGELFF
TGTGCCAGCAGCCGGACTAGCGGGGGCGGGGAGCTGTTTTTT
>TRBV28|NA|TRBJ2-7
CASSSQGLMYEQYF
TGTGCCAGCAGTTCTCAGGGGCTGATGTACGAGCAGTACTTC
>TRBV2|TRBD1|TRBJ1-4
CASSGQGSNEKLFF
TGTGCCAGCAGTGGACAGGGGTCTAATGAAAAACTGTTTTTT